Below, one TCR beta chain is given with its context. The antigen remains undetermined. Total RNA amounts of at least 6 micrograms were extracted per sample. These data originate in a study of blood T cells in healthy people across ages. Together with a sample-barcoded 5' primer, a J-beta primer mix was included in a second PCR lasting about 6 to 11 cycles. From each sample, at least 2.5 million paired-end reads containing CDR3 were obtained. Each CDR3 protein gets one entry after TCRdb re-called the 5' RACE reads with MiXCR. The sample lists roughly 1.5 million distinct CDR3 sequences; roughly two fifths were seen once. Overall study results and limits: Expanded clonotype changes were possibly confounded by unknown donor CMV status. Strongly correlated with naive T cell percentage was TCR beta diversity.

Trimming took off 2 bases at V and 6 bases at J, with 8 bases between the two ends. The CDR3 consists of 13 residues. The germline V gene has CDR1 SGHNT and CDR2 YENEEA. V is TRBV11-3 and J is TRBJ2-1; D unresolved. The sample comprised blood. This receptor was identified in a woman aged 18 to 35 in good health. CDR3 residues: CASSLTLSNEQFF. The CDR3 DNA follows: TGTGCCAGCAGCTTAACGTTGTCCAATGAGCAGTTCTTC. Together with reference TRBV11-3 and TRBJ2-1, the CDR3 gives the full variable domain: EAGVVQSPRYKIIEKKQPVAFWCNPISGHNTLYWYLQNLGQGPELLIRYENEEAVDDSQLPKDRFSAERLKGVDSTLKIQPAELGDSAVYLCASSLTLSNEQFFGPGTRLTVL.